This record covers a single T cell receptor (beta chain). This clone has a single count. The specificity of this receptor is unknown. No per-base quality is available; no much larger clone lies one base away. The immunoSEQ hsTCRB v3.0 assay was used at survey level resolution to sequence the TRB variable region. A depth of roughly 35,000-50,000 T-cell genomes per sample was targeted for TRB sequencing. An Illumina MiSeq with a v3 150-cycle kit was used to sequence the pooled TRB libraries. As for how the authors treated the data: Repertoire analysis was performed in R inside a reproducible Nextflow workflow that covered QC, data transformation and analysis. LymphoSeq2, an R package for exploring AIRR-Seq data, was used to implement the custom analyses. Several samples that produced fewer than 5000 total TRB sequences were removed, so 200 or so HIV repertoires were analyzed. Of the 188 retained HIV repertoires, 55 to 60 were collected before and more than 120 after ART initiation. Repertoires were downsampled to 5000 TRB nucleotide sequences, and summary statistics were averaged over 100 downsampling iterations. Only TRB sequences with CDR3 regions of at least seven amino acids were retained for analysis. Diversity was assessed using a clonality score derived from Shannon entropy and using the Gini coefficient. In the repertoire networks, any two of the top 5000 CDR3 amino acid sequences were linked whenever the two sequences differed by an edit distance of one. For TRB CDR3 amino acid sequences, antigen specificity groups and MHC restriction were predicted with GLIPH2. To flag known CMV, EBV, HIV or tissue antigen associations, CDR3 amino acid sequences were matched against VDJdb and McPAS-TCR. Pre-ART, post-ART and control groups were compared with Wilcoxon signed-rank tests and Holm-Bonferroni correction. TCRdb carries this immuneACCESS record with in-frame sequences only. Its versions omit some clonotypes, under half of them owing to an unresolved V gene in the studies checked, with the rest unexplained. The V and J calls and the clone size are those of that table, but D and trimming were determined from the DNA. Counted in this sample were roughly 42,000 clones; around nine tenths of them appeared once. Roughly 5% of the sample lies in the top ten.

These data belong to a study of long-term antiretroviral therapy in people with HIV (dated by TCRdb to between 2021 and 2023). Broadly, across the study: The earliest samples were collected approximately a decade before the 2015 WHO recommendation for immediate ART, a period when ART was typically delayed until CD4 counts fell. Of the 30 participants with HIV, roughly twelve were female. Test extractions of a monoclonal T-cell line alongside fewer than 40 polyclonal samples showed no cross-contamination during QIAcube processing. A total of fewer than 200 cryopreserved PBMC samples were contributed to the cohort by 30 adults with confirmed HIV infection, with samples collected serially over a mean of about 6 years (range 1-12). This retrospective serial study examined whether starting ART and sustained HIV suppression were associated with changes in the composition and diversity of the TRB repertoire in peripheral blood. Study-level results and caveats: Owing to limited PBMC availability, only the TCR beta chain was sequenced, without alpha chain pairing. Because cell numbers in pre-ART samples were limited, unsorted PBMC were profiled instead of sorted CD4+ and CD8+ T cells. No data were available on ART adherence, viral resistance or therapy changes, limiting inferences about post-ART repertoire changes. Narrower CDR3 length ranges were observed in HIV repertoires than in controls, and an antigen-experienced repertoire with only a slight naive shift after ART was suggested by the network structure. The samples span the years 2004 to 2017, and the ART regimens used may be less effective than current regimens. ART initiation was associated with a significant increase in TRB diversity, but diversity stayed significantly below transplant donor controls even after long-term ART. The repertoire was dominated across all time points by expanded TRB clones identified before ART initiation, although this dominance was seen to fluctuate and to decrease in many PLHIV after ART.

From the cysteine up to the phenylalanine, the CDR3 has a length of 13 residues. The kept DNA is CDR3 alone, 39 bases in frame from the first base. For CDR1 and CDR2, the germline V gene lists MGHRA and YSYEKL. V drops 1 base and J drops 4 bases, leaving 5 bases in between. Inclusion was restricted to participants for whom at least one PBMC sample before ART initiation and at least two post-ART samples were available. Every participant with HIV received treatment in the United States of America. Before DNA extraction, cryopreserved samples of roughly 0.9-10 million PBMC were thawed and then washed. At the time of the earliest PBMC sample for each participant with HIV, ages ranged from about 20 to 55 years. Per participant, PBMC samples came from 1-4 timepoints prior to ART initiation and 2-8 timepoints following ART initiation, for a median of 7 samples. Serial HIV viral load, CD4+ T-cell count, ART history and demographic data were obtained for every participant. A Qiagen kit on a QIAcube was used to extract genomic DNA from unsorted PBMC, with samples processed in batches of 12.

The rearrangement combines TRBV4-1 with TRBJ2-1; the best D guess is TRBD2, with 5 bases matching. The receptor was isolated from a woman between 50 and 59 years old with HIV. Sequenced material: unsorted PBMCs, taken 0.1 years before starting antiretroviral therapy. The encoded CDR3 is CASSQAGYNEQFF. DNA sequence: TGCGCCAGCAGCCAAGCGGGGTACAATGAGCAGTTCTTC.